This TCR beta chain was sequenced in a study of blood T cell repertoires in COVID-19. In the study overall: The cDNA or gDNA used as material had been derived from T cells, B-cell-depleted T cells, or PBMCs.

The age range of participants was about 18 to 89 years, with residence in approximately 25 US areas. Donors in Cohort 3 who had recovered were those with two negative PCRs, healthcare professional clearance, or resolution of their symptoms. There are 19 residues in the CDR3. V was trimmed by 2 bases and J by 1 base, leaving 19 bases between them. Per the germline V gene, CDR1 is SGDLS and CDR2 is YYNGEE. Method: immunoSEQ multiplex PCR; TCRdb's copy keeps in-frame clones and lacks some. The profile covers roughly 330,000 clones, with 70% to 90% appearing a single time and roughly 5.2% taken by the ten largest.

The origin of this receptor is a woman aged 25 to 39 who had recovered from COVID-19. The V gene is TRBV9, the J gene TRBJ2-6, with a weak D call TRBD1 (6 bases). The sample consisted of PBMCs or T cells enriched from blood (not recorded which). CDR3 nucleotides: TGTGCCAGCAGCGTGCCCGGGACAATGTTTCAATCTGGGGCCAACGTCCTGACTTTC. Translated, it gives CASSVPGTMFQSGANVLTF.